What follows are 9 T cell receptor beta chains derived from one specimen sequenced in a study of T cell changes during pregnancy in multiple sclerosis. Sequencing used immunoSEQ multiplex PCR; TCRdb keeps in-frame clones, though not all of them. The table includes some 59,000 clones, roughly 87% detected once. Sample: peripheral blood, taken in the third trimester of pregnancy. The receptors come from a female donor in good health, enrolled as a control in a pregnancy study.

The rearrangement uses TRBV4-1 and TRBJ1-1, with D possibly matching TRBD1 (5 bases). This CDR3 has 12 residues. V was cut by 2 bases and J by 8 bases, with 9 bases left in between. The germline CDR1 and CDR2 sequences are MGHRA and YSYEKL. The CDR3 here is CASSQQGIEAFF. In DNA, the CDR3 is TGCGCCAGCAGCCAACAGGGTATAGAAGCTTTCTTT.

The V gene is TRBV18, the J gene TRBJ1-3; weak D call: TRBD1 (5 bases). Between the trimmed V and J ends, which lost 3 bases and 2 bases, there was a span of 17 bases. The CDR3 has 17 amino acids. Germline CDR1 KGHSH, CDR2 LQKENI. CDR3 loop: CASSPPRSQDTGNTIYF. The DNA for the CDR3 is TGTGCCAGCTCACCGCCGCGGAGTCAGGACACTGGAAACACCATATATTTT.

The J gene is TRBJ1-2, the V gene TRBV6-5; D remains unclear. Germline V gene sequence: CDR1 MNHEY, CDR2 SVGAGI. The CDR3 covers 9 residues. Trimming shortened V by 6 bases and J by 11 bases, and 7 bases separated the two germline ends. CDR3 sequence: CASSQLYTF. CDR3 DNA sequence: TGTGCCAGCAGCCAACTGTACACCTTC.

This clone was seen only once. V is TRBV18 and J is TRBJ2-3; unclear D gene. The CDR3 spans 12 residues. Germline-derived CDR1 and CDR2 are KGHSH and LQKENI. Trimming pared 5 bases from V and 4 bases from J, leaving 7 bases between. The DNA of the CDR3 is TGTGCCAGCTCATCTGGGCCAGATACGCAGTATTTT. Translated, it gives CASSSGPDTQYF.

The chain joins TRBV5-1 to TRBJ1-2; TRBD1 might be the D (5 bases). This CDR3 has 14 residues. In germline, CDR1 is SGHRS, CDR2 YFSETQ. The V and J ends lost 4 bases and 7 bases respectively, with 17 bases between them. The CDR3 DNA reads TGCGCCAGCAGCGCCCTGGACGGGGGTTTTGGCTACACCTTC. It encodes CASSALDGGFGYTF.

J is TRBJ2-3 and V is TRBV29-1, with 10 bases that match TRBD1. Trimming cost V 6 bases and J 2 bases; bases outside gene matches: 8. The germline CDR1 and CDR2 sequences are SQVTM and ANQGSEA. The CDR3 runs to 15 residues. CDR3 sequence reads: CSVPGQGGNTDTQYF. Written as DNA, the CDR3 is TGCAGCGTCCCAGGACAGGGGGGTAACACAGATACGCAGTATTTT.

The V call is TRBV19, the J call TRBJ1-2; maybe TRBD1 (5 bases). Germline CDR1 LNHDA, CDR2 SQIVND (reference sequence). This CDR3 comprises 14 residues. The V end lost 8 bases, the J end lost 5 bases, and 18 bases lay between the germline ends. The chain's CDR3 is CASQGEAPSYGYTF. CDR3 DNA: TGTGCCAGTCAGGGTGAAGCCCCGAGTTATGGCTACACCTTC.

V and J are TRBV5-1 and TRBJ2-1; 11 bases are a match to TRBD2. Germline CDR1 is SGHRS and CDR2 is YFSETQ. V gave up 2 bases and J gave up 9 bases; unmatched junction bases: 4. The CDR3 sequence is 14 residues long. For the CDR3, the DNA is TGCGCCAGCAGCTTCGGACTAGCGGGCTTTGAGCAGTTCTTC. Translating it yields CASSFGLAGFEQFF.

The chain is built from TRBV6-1 and TRBJ1-1; D remains ambiguous. CDR1 MNHNS and CDR2 SASEGT come from the germline V gene. This CDR3 contains 13 residues. The ends were cut back, 3 bases at V and 7 bases at J, with 12 bases in the middle. CDR3 DNA sequence: TGTGCCAGCAGTGATTCAGGTCAGTTTGAAGCTTTCTTT. It encodes CASSDSGQFEAFF.